The rows below give T cell receptor beta chains drawn from one sample of a study of cytomegalovirus exposure and HLA in healthy donors. The table came from immunoSEQ multiplex PCR; TCRdb's copy has only in-frame clones and leaves some out. Among 90,000 to 120,000 clones listed, less than 75% were seen once. The specimen was PBMCs. These receptors were collected from a man aged 35-49 years in good health and CMV-seropositive. Both conserved end residues are part of each CDR3. D genes are given only for firm matches.

v_call | d_call | cdr3_aa
TRBV2 | . | CASTGSLGYTF
TRBV7-8 | TRBD1 | CASGRGDRDLGPQHF
TRBV30 | TRBD2 | CAWSVSSGRTDTQYF
TRBV29-1 | . | CSVKGNGYTF
TRBV4-3 | . | CASSQPTGNYGYTF
TRBV7-9 | . | CASTMDSPYNEQFF
TRBV7-8 | TRBD2 | CASTPIPSGRPSGELFF
TRBV7-9 | TRBD2 | CASSSSVAGATNEQFF
TRBV28 | . | CASSLQLPGGYTF
TRBV7-2 | TRBD2 | CASSPGLARSYEQYF
TRBV30 | TRBD1 | CAGQGTTDTQYF
TRBV5-1 | . | CASSISTDTQYF
TRBV11-3 | . | CASSFNGVYNEQFF
TRBV6-4 | . | CASGPGRGNEQFF
TRBV4-1 | . | CASSHPQGGNTEAFF
TRBV4-2 | TRBD1 | CASSQGQGDLVAKLFF
TRBV19 | . | CASREWETGTQYF
TRBV6-5 | . | CASWRRTDTQYF
TRBV6-5 | TRBD2 | CASTGLANNEQFF
TRBV19 | . | CASSIADSAAQYF
TRBV10-3 | TRBD1 | CAATPTGGEGNEQFF
TRBV10-1 | TRBD2 | CASSESSGRANEQFF
TRBV9 | TRBD2 | CASSLGTSGRSGDNEQFF
TRBV6-6 | TRBD1 | CASSGTEETQYF
TRBV4-2 | TRBD1 | CASSQEVAGGAGSGPQHF
TRBV11-2 | . | CASSLTGYEQYF
TRBV6-1 | . | CASSQGADTEAFF
TRBV4-1 | TRBD2 | CASSQYSGGQETQYF
TRBV27 | . | CASSSPQGGFYGYTF
TRBV7-9 | TRBD2 | CASSPTSGSYNEQFF
TRBV28 | TRBD1 | CASSLYQGENIQYF
TRBV5-1 | . | CASSSTADTQYF
TRBV7-3 | . | CASSLGGQEHGYTF
TRBV10-3 | TRBD1 | CAISDREDQPQHF
TRBV18 | TRBD2 | CASSPLSGRVGNEQFF
TRBV7-9 | . | CASSSRGGTPNYGYTF
TRBV5-1 | . | CASSPGTGTYGYTF
TRBV10-3 | TRBD1 | CAISVEQGSDGYTF
TRBV5-4 | TRBD1 | CASSPTGGVPGELFF
TRBV5-1 | . | CASSPGSTNNEKLFF
TRBV7-2 | TRBD2 | CASSLRTSGRLRLRHEQYF
TRBV6-1 | TRBD1 | CASSEDRGFYGYTF
TRBV10-3 | TRBD2 | CAISPGLALDTQYF
TRBV6-5 | . | CATGAGELFF
TRBV28 | TRBD1 | CASLPGQGVGANVLTF
TRBV5-1 | . | CANIHAAENNEQFF